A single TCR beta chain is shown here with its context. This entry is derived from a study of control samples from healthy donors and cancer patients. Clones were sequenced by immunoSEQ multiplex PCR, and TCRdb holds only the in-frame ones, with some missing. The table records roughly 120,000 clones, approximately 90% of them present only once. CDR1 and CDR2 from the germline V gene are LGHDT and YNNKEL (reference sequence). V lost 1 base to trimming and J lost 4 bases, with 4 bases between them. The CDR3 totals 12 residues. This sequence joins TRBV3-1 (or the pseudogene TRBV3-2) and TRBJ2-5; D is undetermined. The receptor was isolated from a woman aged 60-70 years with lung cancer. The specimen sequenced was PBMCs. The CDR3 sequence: CASSQATETQYF. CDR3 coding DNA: TGTGCCAGCAGCCAAGCAACAGAGACCCAGTACTTC.